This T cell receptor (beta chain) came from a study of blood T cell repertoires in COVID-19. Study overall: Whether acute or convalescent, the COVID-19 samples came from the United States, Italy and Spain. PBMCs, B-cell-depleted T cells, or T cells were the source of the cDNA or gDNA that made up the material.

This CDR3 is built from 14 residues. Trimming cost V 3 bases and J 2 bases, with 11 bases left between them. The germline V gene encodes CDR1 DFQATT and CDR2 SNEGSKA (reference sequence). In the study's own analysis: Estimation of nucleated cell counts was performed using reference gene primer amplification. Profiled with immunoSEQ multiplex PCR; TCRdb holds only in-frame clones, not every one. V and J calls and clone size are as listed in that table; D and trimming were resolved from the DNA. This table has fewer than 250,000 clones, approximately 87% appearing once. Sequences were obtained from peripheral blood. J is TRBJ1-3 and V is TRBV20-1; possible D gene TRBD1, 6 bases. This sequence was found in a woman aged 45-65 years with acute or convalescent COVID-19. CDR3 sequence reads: CSASKGGPGNTIYF. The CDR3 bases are TGCAGTGCTAGTAAGGGGGGGCCTGGAAACACCATATATTTT.